These 27 T cell receptor beta chains originate from one sample sequenced in a study of cytotoxic CD8 clonotypes in ibrutinib-treated CLL. Generated by immunoSEQ multiplex PCR, the TCRdb table keeps only in-frame clones and is missing some. The sample shows roughly 150,000 clones, roughly four fifths of them seen only once. Sequences were derived from PBMCs, sampled after 24 months of ibrutinib treatment. All receptors come from a human donor with chronic lymphocytic leukemia.

The gene calls are TRBV5-4 and TRBJ1-2, with 10 bases aligning to TRBD1. V gave up 4 bases and J gave up 3 bases; unmatched junction bases: 6. The CDR3 is 15 residues long. Germline CDR1 is SGHNT and CDR2 is YYREEE (reference sequence). CDR3 sequence (DNA): TGTGCCAGCAGCCCGGGACAGGGGAGGGACTATGGCTACACCTTC. Translated, it gives CASSPGQGRDYGYTF.

The chain combines TRBV27 with TRBJ2-3; TRBD2 matches at 8 bases. The CDR3 is 13 amino acids. Germline-derived CDR1 and CDR2 are MNHEY and SMNVEV (reference sequence). Germline trimming cut 11 bases from V and 2 bases from J; bases unmatched to any gene: 6. This chain's CDR3 is CASRGGATDTQYF. CDR3 DNA sequence: TGTGCCTCACGGGGGGGAGCCACAGATACGCAGTATTTT.

CDR3 protein: CASSFPLGTGLKGSTEAFF. CDR3 nucleotides: TGTGCCAGCAGCTTCCCCCTTGGGACAGGTTTAAAGGGTAGCACTGAAGCTTTCTTT. J is TRBJ1-1 and V is TRBV7-3; 8 bases match TRBD1. Per germline, CDR1 SGHTA and CDR2 FQGTGA. The CDR3 has 19 amino acids. J lost 4 bases, V lost 3 bases, and 19 bases had no gene match.

The rearrangement uses TRBV18 and TRBJ2-7; D is unclear. This CDR3 is built from 14 residues. In germline, CDR1 is KGHSH, CDR2 LQKENI. V was trimmed by 6 bases and J by 0 bases, leaving 12 bases between them. CDR3 DNA: TGTGCCAGCTCCCCTAACCCCGGCTCCTACGAGCAGTACTTC. Its protein product is CASSPNPGSYEQYF. Complete variable domain (other parts from reference TRBV18 and TRBJ2-7): NAGVMQNPRHLVRRRGQEARLRCSPMKGHSHVYWYRQLPEEGLKFMVYLQKENIIDESGMPKERFSAEFPKEGPSILRIQQVVRGDSAAYFCASSPNPGSYEQYFGPGTRLTVT.

This sequence joins TRBV5-6 and TRBJ2-2, with TRBD2 matching over 16 bases. Germline V gene data show CDR1 as SGHDT and CDR2 as YYEEEE. The CDR3 covers 19 residues. Trimming removed 3 bases from V and 7 bases from J; junction bases left unmatched: 12. The CDR3 DNA follows: TGTGCCAGCAGCTCTGACTCGGGACTAGCGGGAGGGACCGGCGGGGAGCTGTTTTTT. Translating it yields CASSSDSGLAGGTGGELFF.

This clone has a single count. The rearrangement links TRBV27 to TRBJ1-1; D remains ambiguous. The V end was cut by 6 bases, the J end by 0 bases, with 11 bases between. This CDR3 is built from 14 residues. Per germline, CDR1 MNHEY and CDR2 SMNVEV (reference sequence). The CDR3 loop is CASSLGGMNTEAFF. For the CDR3, the DNA is TGTGCCAGCAGCTTGGGTGGCATGAACACTGAAGCTTTCTTT.

The rearrangement joins TRBV30 to TRBJ2-3; TRBD2 matches at 7 bases. Germline trimming cut 5 bases from V and 2 bases from J; bases unmatched to any gene: 4. This CDR3 spans 13 amino acids. Looked up from germline, CDR1 is GTSNPN and CDR2 is SVGIG (reference sequence). The CDR3 reads CAWGAGLTDTQYF. In nucleotides, the CDR3 is TGTGCCTGGGGAGCGGGACTCACAGATACGCAGTATTTT.

The V gene is TRBV19, the J gene TRBJ2-3; no reliable D call. The CDR3 has 15 amino acids. CDR1 LNHDA and CDR2 SQIVND come from the germline V gene (reference sequence). V was shortened by 4 bases and J by 3 bases, with 14 bases between the two germline ends. The CDR3 region is CASSNVQLKTDTQYF. The CDR3 DNA follows: TGTGCCAGTAGTAATGTCCAGCTTAAGACAGATACGCAGTATTTT.

The J gene is TRBJ2-1, the V gene TRBV25-1; the D gene could be TRBD1 or TRBD2 (6 bases each). This CDR3 contains 16 residues. Trimming shortened V by 3 bases and J by 2 bases, and 14 bases separated the two germline ends. Germline V lookup: CDR1 MGHDK, CDR2 SYGVNS. Here the CDR3 reads CASSDGGGKTYNEQFF. The CDR3, as DNA: TGTGCCAGCAGTGATGGGGGCGGGAAGACCTACAATGAGCAGTTCTTC.

The chain uses TRBV5-8 and TRBJ2-5, with D possibly being TRBD2 (6 bases). Deletions cut 1 base from V and 7 bases from J, with 11 bases between. Germline CDR1 and CDR2: SGHTS and YDEGEE. This CDR3 has 13 residues. The CDR3 region has the DNA TGTGCCAGCAGCTTGATAGGCGGGGCGACCCAGTACTTC. Its translation: CASSLIGGATQYF.

V usage is TRBV7-9 and J usage is TRBJ2-1; D unresolved. Germline loops: CDR1 SEHNR, CDR2 FQNEAQ (reference sequence). The germline V and J ends were trimmed by 7 bases and 0 bases, with 13 bases remaining between them. The length of the CDR3 is 15 residues. The CDR3 DNA reads TGTGCCAGCACCTACAACAGTTACTCCTACAATGAGCAGTTCTTC. Protein sequence: CASTYNSYSYNEQFF.

The J gene is TRBJ2-5, the V gene TRBV2; TRBD1 matches at 9 bases. Germline CDR1 and CDR2: SNHLY and FYNNEI. With 6 bases clipped from V and 5 bases from J, the junction kept 7 bases outside the gene matches. The CDR3 is made up of 14 amino acids. The CDR3: CASSPRQGGETQYF. CDR3 nucleotides: TGTGCCAGCAGCCCCAGACAGGGGGGGGAGACCCAGTACTTC.

The chain couples TRBV5-1 to TRBJ1-2; 8 nucleotides agree with TRBD1. Per the germline V gene, CDR1 is SGHRS and CDR2 is YFSETQ. The CDR3 runs 15 residues. Trimming took 4 bases from V and 0 from J; bases not matched to a gene: 5. CDR3 residues: CASSKQGGTNYGYTF. Here the CDR3 DNA reads TGCGCCAGCAGCAAACAGGGGGGGACTAACTATGGCTACACCTTC. Full variable domain (rest looked up from reference TRBV5-1 and TRBJ1-2): KAGVTQTPRYLIKTRGQQVTLSCSPISGHRSVSWYQQTPGQGLQFLFEYFSETQRNKGNFPGRFSGRQFSNSRSEMNVSTLELGDSALYLCASSKQGGTNYGYTFGSGTRLTVV.

The chain couples TRBV4-1 to TRBJ2-3; 10 positions match TRBD2. The CDR3 runs 16 residues. Trimming removed 4 bases from V and 4 bases from J; junction bases left unmatched: 8. Germline assignment: CDR1 MGHRA and CDR2 YSYEKL. CDR3 DNA sequence: TGCGCCAGCAGCCCGACCCTAGCGGGAGCCGCAGATACGCAGTATTTT. Its translation: CASSPTLAGAADTQYF.

This chain connects TRBV18 to TRBJ1-1; D is uncertain. This CDR3 is built from 14 residues. Trimming left V 4 bases short and J 1 base short, with 10 bases between. CDR1 is KGHSH, CDR2 LQKENI, per germline. As DNA, the CDR3 is TGTGCCAGCTCACAACCACAGAAGAACACTGAAGCTTTCTTT. It codes for CASSQPQKNTEAFF.

This rearrangement joins TRBV19 to TRBJ1-2; D gene uncertain. Germline loops: CDR1 LNHDA, CDR2 SQIVND (reference sequence). Trimming removed 5 bases at V and 8 bases at J, with 15 bases between. This CDR3 has 13 residues. The CDR3: CASSVGGRKGYTF. CDR3 nucleotides: TGTGCCAGTAGTGTCGGAGGGAGGAAGGGCTACACCTTC.

The chain carries TRBV27 and TRBJ2-3; D gene ambiguous. Trimming took off 1 base at V and 2 bases at J, with 7 bases between the two ends. This CDR3 has 14 amino acids. Germline V gives CDR1 MNHEY, CDR2 SMNVEV (reference sequence). The CDR3 DNA reads as TGTGCCAGCAGTTTATACGGAATCACAGATACGCAGTATTTT. Protein sequence: CASSLYGITDTQYF.

This CDR3 is CASSSWENEQYF. DNA for the CDR3: TGTGCCAGCAGCTCTTGGGAGAACGAGCAGTACTTC. The chain is built from TRBV7-9 and TRBJ2-7; D might be TRBD2 (5 bases). V was shortened by 4 bases and J by 5 bases, with 9 bases between the two germline ends. The V gene's germline CDR1 is SEHNR and CDR2 FQNEAQ (reference sequence). The CDR3 spans 12 residues.

This clone was detected a few times. The V and J genes are TRBV19 and TRBJ1-6; 9 bases map to TRBD1. From germline, CDR1 is LNHDA and CDR2 SQIVND (reference sequence). With V trimmed by 6 bases and J by 10 bases, 10 bases remained unmatched. This CDR3 spans 15 amino acids. CDR3 residues: CASRATGQGGSPLHF. The CDR3 DNA sequence: TGTGCCAGTAGAGCGACGGGACAGGGAGGCTCACCCCTCCACTTT.

The chain is built from TRBV7-2 and TRBJ1-5, with D uncertain. Trimming left V 1 base short and J 6 bases short, with 4 bases between. Looked up from germline, CDR1 is SGHTA and CDR2 is FQGNSA. This CDR3 spans 12 amino acids. In DNA form, the CDR3 reads TGTGCCAGCAGCTTAGTGTTTCAGCCCCAGCATTTT. It codes for CASSLVFQPQHF.

The V and J genes are TRBV6-1 and TRBJ1-2; a weak D match, TRBD1 (6 bases). This CDR3 is 13 amino acids long. Trimming pared 4 bases from V and 12 bases from J, leaving 18 bases between. Looked up from germline, CDR1 is MNHNS and CDR2 is SASEGT. The CDR3 here is CASSVGGEGVNTF. CDR3 coding DNA: TGTGCCAGCAGTGTAGGGGGAGAAGGGGTCAACACCTTC.

V usage is TRBV7-9 and J usage is TRBJ2-7, with D perhaps TRBD1 or TRBD2 (5 bases each). The CDR3 runs to 15 residues. CDR1 and CDR2 from the germline V gene are SEHNR and FQNEAQ (reference sequence). The ends were cut back, 5 bases at V and 6 bases at J, with 20 bases in the middle. CDR3: CASSPVGRTQGEQYF. In DNA form, the CDR3 reads TGTGCCAGCAGCCCGGTGGGACGGACGCAAGGCGAGCAGTACTTC.

This clone has a handful of counts. This chain connects TRBV7-2 to TRBJ1-5; D gene uncertain. Trimming pared 5 bases from V and 6 bases from J, leaving 17 bases between. The CDR3 loop spans 15 amino acids. Germline V gene lookup returns CDR1 SGHTA and CDR2 FQGNSA. Here the CDR3 reads CASSQTPLVGQPQHF. In nucleotides, the CDR3 is TGTGCCAGCAGCCAGACCCCTCTGGTAGGTCAGCCCCAGCATTTT. Looking up the rest from reference TRBV7-2 and TRBJ1-5 gives the full variable domain: GAGVSQSPSNKVTEKGKDVELRCDPISGHTALYWYRQSLGQGLEFLIYFQGNSAPDKSGLPSDRFSAERTGGSVSTLTIQRTQQEDSAVYLCASSQTPLVGQPQHFGDGTRLSIL.

The gene calls are TRBV11-3 and TRBJ2-1, with 7 bases identical to TRBD2. This CDR3 is 17 amino acids long. The V gene end was trimmed by 5 bases and the J gene end by 10 bases; junction bases not matched to a gene: 20. Germline loops: CDR1 SGHNT, CDR2 YENEEA. The CDR3 spells CASSTPKGGPFSNEQFF. The CDR3 bases are TGTGCCAGCAGCACCCCCAAGGGAGGGCCTTTCTCAAACGAGCAGTTCTTC.

The chain links TRBV4-1 to TRBJ1-1, with D hard to call. The CDR3 loop spans 12 amino acids. V dropped 0 bases and J dropped 6 bases, with 5 bases sitting between them. CDR1 and CDR2 (germline): MGHRA, YSYEKL. Written as DNA, the CDR3 is TGCGCCAGCAGCCAAGATCGGGCTGAAGCTTTCTTT. Its translation is CASSQDRAEAFF.

This CDR3 is CASSVGRLAGGYTDTQYF. In nucleotides, the CDR3 is TGTGCCAGCAGCGTAGGAAGACTAGCGGGAGGGTACACAGATACGCAGTATTTT. The J gene is TRBJ2-3, the V gene TRBV9, with TRBD2 matching over 14 bases. The CDR3 is 18 amino acids. The V gene end was trimmed by 0 bases and the J gene end by 2 bases; junction bases not matched to a gene: 5. The germline V gene encodes CDR1 SGDLS and CDR2 YYNGEE.

The chain uses TRBV27 and TRBJ1-5; 8 positions match TRBD1. V was clipped by 3 bases and J by 5 bases; unmatched bases: 6. Germline CDR1 and CDR2: MNHEY and SMNVEV (reference sequence). There are 15 residues in the CDR3. CDR3 amino acids: CASSLTGAHYQPQHF. CDR3 coding DNA: TGTGCCAGCAGTTTGACAGGGGCCCATTATCAGCCCCAGCATTTT.